Shown below are 9 T cell receptor beta chains from a single sample sequenced in a study of preoperative IRX-2 immunotherapy in early breast cancer. Described treatment: preoperative locoregional IRX-2 cytokine immunotherapy. Sequenced by immunoSEQ multiplex PCR; TCRdb stores in-frame clones only, minus some. This repertoire shows roughly 10,000 clones, 65% to 90% found once; its top ten account for around 5.9%. Source: lymph node tissue, taken before IRX-2 immunotherapy. The receptors were gathered from a human donor with breast cancer.

The chain recombines TRBV5-1 with TRBJ1-2; 9 bases are a match to TRBD1. V shed 4 bases, J shed 7 bases, and the junction held 8 bases outside the gene matches. The V gene's germline CDR1 is SGHRS and CDR2 YFSETQ. The CDR3 totals 14 residues. Here the CDR3 DNA reads TGCGCCAGCAGCGAGTTACAGGGGGCGCGTGGCTACACCTTC. Protein sequence: CASSELQGARGYTF.

The J gene is TRBJ1-1, the V gene TRBV19; possible D gene TRBD1, 6 bases. CDR1 LNHDA and CDR2 SQIVND come from the germline V gene (reference sequence). The CDR3 totals 16 residues. The V gene lost 1 base and the J gene lost 10 bases, with 22 bases spanning the gap. DNA of the CDR3: TGTGCCAGTAGTATAGGATTGACAGGCGAACGCGGGAGAGCTTTCTTT. Translating it yields CASSIGLTGERGRAFF.

On this clone itself: The junction and the germline gene differ at one end; a read error may be behind it. The chain is built from TRBV11-3 and TRBJ1-1; D is undetermined. The CDR3 length is 18 residues. Germline lookup yields CDR1 SGHNT and CDR2 YENEEA. The CDR3 DNA sequence: TGTGCCAGCAGCTTGGTGGGTAATTTAGACATATCGAACACTGAAACTTTCTTT. The encoded protein is CASSLVGNLDISNTETFF.

The chain has TRBV5-1 and TRBJ1-1, with a weak D call TRBD1 (5 bases). The germline V gene encodes CDR1 SGHRS and CDR2 YFSETQ. V was cut by 5 bases and J by 0 bases, with 14 bases left in between. The CDR3 runs to 15 residues. The CDR3: CASSRATVLNTEAFF. CDR3 DNA sequence: TGCGCCAGCAGTAGAGCGACAGTCCTGAACACTGAAGCTTTCTTT.

The rearrangement uses TRBV7-1 and TRBJ2-5; D is uncertain. TRBV7-1 is annotated as an ORF whose role is uncertain. The CDR3 has 14 residues. With 2 bases removed from V and 4 bases from J, the gap between germline ends came to 11 bases. CDR3 DNA: TGTGCCAGCAGCTCACGGGCCTCGGGAGAGACCCAGTACTTC. Protein sequence: CASSSRASGETQYF.

The chain employs TRBV6-8 and TRBJ2-3, with 7 bases identical to TRBD2. V shed 7 bases, J shed 3 bases, and the junction held 7 bases outside the gene matches. The CDR3 totals 14 residues. Per the germline V gene, CDR1 is MNHGY and CDR2 is SAAAGT. The CDR3: CASIPAGSTDTQYF. The CDR3 DNA follows: TGTGCCAGCATACCAGCGGGGTCAACAGATACGCAGTATTTT.

The chain links TRBV28 to TRBJ2-7; 9 bases match TRBD2. Trimming took 2 bases from V and 9 from J; bases not matched to a gene: 14. Germline V lookup: CDR1 MDHEN, CDR2 SYDVKM. The length of the CDR3 is 16 residues. CDR3 nucleotide sequence: TGTGCCAGCAGTTTAAGGCTAGCGGGGACCCTTCGAGGGCAGTACTTC. As protein: CASSLRLAGTLRGQYF.

The V gene is TRBV23-1, the J gene TRBJ2-7; 11 bases align to TRBD1. TRBV23-1 is designated an ORF whose function remains uncertain. V trimming: 6 bases; J trimming: 6 bases; junction bases outside the gene matches: 7. This CDR3 is 14 amino acids long. In DNA, the CDR3 is TGCGCCAGCAGCTTAGAGGGACAGGGGGGCGAGCAGTACTTC. This sequence encodes CASSLEGQGGEQYF.

The chain links TRBV6-7 to TRBJ2-6, with TRBD1 matching 8 bases. TRBV6-7 is given ORF status, its function remaining uncertain. V lost 4 bases, J lost 2 bases, and 1 base stayed unmatched. The CDR3 sequence is 15 residues long. In nucleotides, the CDR3 is TGTGCCAGCAGTTCAGGGGGCCCTGGGGCCAACGTCCTGACTTTC. This sequence encodes CASSSGGPGANVLTF.